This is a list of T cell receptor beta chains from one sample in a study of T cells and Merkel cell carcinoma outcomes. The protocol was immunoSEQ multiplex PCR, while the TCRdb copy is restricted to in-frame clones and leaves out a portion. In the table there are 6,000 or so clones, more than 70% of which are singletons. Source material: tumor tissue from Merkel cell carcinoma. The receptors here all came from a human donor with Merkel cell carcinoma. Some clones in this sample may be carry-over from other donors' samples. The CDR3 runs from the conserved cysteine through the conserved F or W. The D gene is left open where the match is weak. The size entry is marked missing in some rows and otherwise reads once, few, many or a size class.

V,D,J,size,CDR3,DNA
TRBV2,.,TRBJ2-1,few,CASSDRSYNEQFF,TGTGCCAGCAGTGATCGCTCCTACAATGAGCAGTTCTTC
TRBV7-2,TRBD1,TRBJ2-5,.,CASSWIQGASETQYF,TGTGCCAGCAGCTGGATACAGGGGGCGTCGGAGACCCAGTACTTC
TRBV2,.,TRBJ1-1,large,CASSDPRRVNTEAFF,TGTGCCAGCAGTGATCCTCGGAGAGTGAACACTGAAGCTTTCTTT
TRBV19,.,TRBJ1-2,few,CASTDRNYGYTF,TGTGCCAGTACGGACAGAAACTATGGCTACACCTTC
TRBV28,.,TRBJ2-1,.,CASMEGGYNEQFF,TGTGCCAGCATGGAGGGGGGCTACAATGAGCAGTTCTTC
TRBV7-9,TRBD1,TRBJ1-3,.,CASTDRVGGNTIYF,TGTGCCAGCACAGACAGGGTAGGAGGAAACACCATATATTTT
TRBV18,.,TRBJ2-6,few,CASSPPSGVTGANVLTF,TGTGCCAGCTCACCACCGTCTGGGGTGACTGGGGCCAACGTCCTGACTTTC
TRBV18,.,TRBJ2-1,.,CASSPLPRVGNEQFF,TGTGCCAGCTCACCCCTCCCCCGGGTGGGGAATGAGCAGTTCTTC
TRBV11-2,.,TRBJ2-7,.,CASSLAGSYEQYF,TGTGCCAGCAGCTTGGCAGGATCCTACGAGCAGTACTTC
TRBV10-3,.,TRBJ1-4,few,CAISEIQGLTLFF,TGTGCCATCAGTGAGATCCAGGGATTGACCTTGTTTTTT
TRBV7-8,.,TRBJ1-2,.,CASSLESQGSLYGYTF,TGTGCCAGCAGCTTAGAATCGCAAGGATCCCTCTATGGCTACACCTTC
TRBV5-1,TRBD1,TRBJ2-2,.,CASTVTKTGGSTGELFF,TGCGCCAGCACCGTTACTAAAACAGGGGGGAGCACCGGGGAGCTGTTTTTT
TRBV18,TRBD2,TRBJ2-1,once,CASSPRGTSDDEQFF,TGTGCCAGCTCACCCCGGGGGACTAGCGACGATGAGCAGTTCTTC
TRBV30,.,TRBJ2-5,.,CAQGLGLNGATQYF,TGTGCCCAAGGGTTGGGACTTAACGGGGCGACCCAGTACTTC
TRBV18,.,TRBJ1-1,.,CASSFDLALNTEAFF,TGTGCCAGCTCATTCGATTTGGCCCTCAATACTGAAGCTTTCTTT
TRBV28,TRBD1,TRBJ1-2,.,CASSLDRGYGYTF,TGTGCCAGCAGTTTGGACAGGGGCTATGGCTACACCTTC
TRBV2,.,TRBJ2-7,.,CASSRVAWNYEQYF,TGTGCCAGCAGCAGGGTCGCTTGGAACTACGAGCAGTACTTC
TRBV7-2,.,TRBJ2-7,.,CASSIRDPPYEQYF,TGTGCCAGCAGCATCCGGGACCCCCCCTACGAGCAGTACTTC
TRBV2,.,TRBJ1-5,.,CASSEWGASNQPQHF,TGTGCCAGCAGTGAGTGGGGGGCAAGTAATCAGCCCCAGCATTTT
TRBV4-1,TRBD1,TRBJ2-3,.,CASSQVTGSNQPQYF,TGCGCCAGCAGCCAAGTGACAGGGTCGAATCAGCCCCAGTATTTT
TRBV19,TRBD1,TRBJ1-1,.,CASTASGTVNTEAFF,TGTGCCAGTACCGCTAGCGGGACAGTGAACACTGAAGCTTTCTTT
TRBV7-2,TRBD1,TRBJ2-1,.,CASSLVGTDNNEQFF,TGTGCCAGCAGCTTAGTGGGGACAGACAACAATGAGCAGTTCTTC
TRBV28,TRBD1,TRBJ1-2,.,CASRRTGSDYGYTF,TGTGCCAGCAGGAGGACAGGGTCAGACTATGGCTACACCTTC
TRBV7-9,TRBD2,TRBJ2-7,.,CASSSSSGGYKQYF,TGTGCCAGCAGCTCCTCTAGCGGGGGCTACAAGCAGTACTTC
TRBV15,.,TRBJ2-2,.,CATSRVGNGELFF,TGTGCCACCAGCAGAGTGGGGAACGGGGAGCTGTTTTTT
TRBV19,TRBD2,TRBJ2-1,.,CASSTTSGSSEQFF,TGTGCCAGTAGTACGACTAGCGGGAGTAGTGAGCAGTTCTTC
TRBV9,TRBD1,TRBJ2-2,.,CASSARGSGTGVSPGELFF,TGTGCCAGCAGCGCCCGTGGATCCGGGACAGGCGTTTCGCCCGGGGAGCTGTTTTTT
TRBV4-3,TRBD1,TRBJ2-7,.,CASSQGRTGAGSYEQYF,TGCGCCAGCAGCCAAGGGCGGACAGGGGCGGGATCCTACGAGCAGTACTTC
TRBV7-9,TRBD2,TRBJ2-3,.,CAATRGAGGPTDTQYF,TGTGCCGCTACAAGGGGGGCGGGAGGTCCCACAGATACGCAGTATTTT
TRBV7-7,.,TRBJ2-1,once,CASSLDRRNEQFF,TGTGCTAGCAGCTTAGACAGACGCAATGAGCAGTTCTTC
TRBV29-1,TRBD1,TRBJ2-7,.,CSVELDQGAVYEQYF,TGCAGCGTTGAACTTGATCAGGGGGCGGTCTACGAGCAGTACTTC
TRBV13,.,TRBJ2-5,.,CASSLSGRGQETQYF,TGTGCCAGCAGCTTATCGGGTAGGGGTCAAGAGACCCAGTACTTC
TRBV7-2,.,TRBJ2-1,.,CASSSQGGNEQFF,TGTGCCAGCAGCTCGCAGGGTGGCAATGAGCAGTTCTTC
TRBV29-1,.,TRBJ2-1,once,CSVEEWGKGSYNEQFF,TGCAGCGTTGAAGAGTGGGGGAAGGGCTCCTACAATGAGCAGTTCTTC
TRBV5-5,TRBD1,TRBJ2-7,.,CASSYRDRVAEQYF,TGTGCCAGCAGCTACCGGGACAGGGTAGCCGAGCAGTACTTC
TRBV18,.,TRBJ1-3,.,CASSPELTVLGNTIYF,TGTGCCAGCTCACCAGAGTTAACAGTACTTGGAAACACCATATATTTT